The rows below give T cell receptor beta chains drawn from one sample of a study of T cell responses to AZD1222 COVID-19 vaccine. The repertoire was sequenced with immunoSEQ multiplex PCR; TCRdb's copy has only in-frame clones and lacks some. The table lists about 70,000 clones, just over 90% of them singletons. The sample consisted of peripheral blood, taken 28 days after the second AZD1222 dose. The receptors were sampled from an adult who received the AZD1222 COVID-19 vaccine. Each CDR3 is given without its conserved first and last residue.

V | CDR3
TRBV30 | AWGGTGSSYNEQF
TRBV5-6 | ASSLGPNEQF
TRBV20-1 | SASWQGSDTQY
TRBV12-5 | ASGPSPGTSGGSSYNEQF
TRBV6-1 | ASSEGGRNTIY
TRBV13 | ASSRGTSGGVQETQY
TRBV7-3 | ASSGQGSGANVLT
TRBV7-3 | ASSLTGTSGSTKQY
TRBV7-9 | ASSAGVYAEAF
TRBV5-6 | ASRRGGGLTTDTQY